The rows below give T cell receptor beta chains drawn from one sample of a study of beta chain features in type 1 diabetes. Measured with immunoSEQ multiplex PCR; TCRdb has only the in-frame clones, and not every one. Among some 700,000 clones listed, roughly an eighth were seen once. Material for sequencing was naive CD4+ T cells from blood. The receptors come from a man younger than 35 with type 1 diabetes. CDR3s include the opening cysteine and the closing phenylalanine or tryptophan. D genes are given only for firm matches.

>TRBV27|TRBJ2-5|NA
CASSPLGGVQETQYF
>TRBV5-4|TRBJ1-5|TRBD1
CASSQDRGPDQPQHF
>TRBV7-9|TRBJ2-1|NA
CASSSPLHASSYNEQFF
>TRBV19|TRBJ2-7|NA
CASTPEGFGNHEQYF
>TRBV10-3|TRBJ1-6|TRBD1
CAISADRVHSPLHF
>TRBV5-1|TRBJ2-2|NA
CASSLGQNTGELFF
>TRBV28|TRBJ2-1|NA
CASSSGLLSSYNEQFF
>TRBV19|TRBJ2-1|TRBD2
CASSTVGGAEQFF
>TRBV13|TRBJ2-1|TRBD1
CASSFRDSRYNEQFF
>TRBV30|TRBJ1-6|NA
CAWSPAARPLHF